Here is one T cell receptor (beta chain) with its context. This clone was observed a few times. No antigen is known for it. Base qualities were left out, and no much larger clone turns up one base away. This entry comes from a study of blood T cell repertoires in COVID-19 (dated by TCRdb to the early 2020s). As for the study more broadly: Collaborator samples came from the United States, Italy and Spain and covered acute and convalescent phases of COVID-19. Subjects who had been exposed to COVID-19, were actively infected with it, or had recovered from it provided the deeply sampled blood TCRbeta repertoires that made up the dataset. The prospective study material was composed of cDNA or gDNA derived from T cells, B-cell-depleted T cells, or PBMCs. Nearly every sample came with metadata listing a de-identified subject ID, COVID-19 status, age in years and sex. Samples were obtained from the ongoing ImmuneRACE study (first 160 participants) and from over 1,000 subjects provided by 6 global collaborators. The repertoires were made available in a free public database intended to serve as a resource for research on the immune response to SARS-CoV-2. Where available, HLA class I and class II types were obtained from metadata supplied by the sample provider rather than from assay-based typing. Broad study findings and their caveats: The quantity of clinical and demographic metadata differed by source and by participant and was supplied without curation.

Participants in the prospective study were enrolled through a virtual design, were aged about 18 to 89 years, and lived in roughly 24 United States geographic areas. Cohort assignment in the prospective study relied on participant-reported clinical history from a screening survey and a study questionnaire. A participant counted as exposed if, within 2 weeks of entering the study, that participant had been in contact with someone who had a PCR-confirmed or clinician-diagnosed COVID-19 case. In the prospective study, mobile phlebotomists collected whole blood, serum and a nasopharyngeal or oropharyngeal swab from each participant. Over a roughly 2-month period, participants in the prospective study had the option of providing additional blood draws and questionnaires. Prospective study blood samples were shipped either frozen or at room temperature before DNA extraction. TCRbeta CDR3 regions were amplified from genomic DNA using the immunoSEQ Assay, a bias-controlled multiplex PCR. As for how the authors treated the data: Within the assay, amplification of reference gene primers was used to estimate how many nucleated cells each sample contained. To quantify the absolute abundance of each unique TCRbeta CDR3 rearrangement, sequence reads were collapsed and filtered. For each sample, productive Simpson clonality was calculated by taking the square root of Simpson's diversity index across productive rearrangements. In its TCRdb copy, this immuneACCESS table keeps in-frame sequences only and misses some clones. Where compared with another copy, unresolved V genes explain less than half of these, and the others have no known cause. The DNA gave D and trimming, while V, J and clone size come from that table. This sample has 350,000 to 500,000 clones in its table, and more than 70% of those were observed once. Jointly, the top ten make up roughly 1.4% of the sample.

The CDR3 goes from the cysteine to the phenylalanine over 14 residues. Only the CDR3 DNA stays, 42 bases, in frame from base 1. Looking up the germline V gene (reference sequence) yields CDR1 GTSNPN and CDR2 SVGIG. Trimmed from V: 4 bases; trimmed from J: 2 bases; junction bases lacking a gene match: 1. The specimen sequenced was PBMCs or T cells enriched from blood (not recorded which). The clonotype originates from a woman younger than 30 who had been exposed to COVID-19. Here the chain combines TRBV30 and TRBJ2-6; TRBD1 fits 8 bases in the junction. The sequence in DNA is TGTGCCTGGACAGGGGGCACTGGGGCCAACGTCCTGACTTTC. It translates as CAWTGGTGANVLTF. Full variable domain (CDR3 extended with the reference TRBV30 and TRBJ2-6 proteins): SQTIHQWPATLVQPVGSPLSLECTVEGTSNPNLYWYRQAAGRGLQLLFYSVGIGQISSEVPQNLSASRPQDRQFILSSKKLLLSDSGFYLCAWTGGTGANVLTFGAGSRLTVL.